The 25 T cell receptor beta chains reported below all come from one sample, sequenced in a study of cytomegalovirus exposure and HLA in healthy donors. The PCR was carried out with 60 Vbeta primers and 13 Jbeta primers. Sequencing was performed with immunoSEQ multiplex PCR; in TCRdb, only in-frame clones are kept and a portion is missing. This repertoire shows around 100,000 clones, roughly 77% found once; its top ten account for about a tenth. Sequenced sample: PBMCs. Every receptor here comes from a woman aged 18 to 35 in good health and CMV-seropositive.

J is TRBJ1-2 and V is TRBV5-5; D not certain. V was trimmed by 1 base and J by 5 bases, leaving 6 bases between them. CDR3 length equals 12 residues. Per germline, CDR1 SGHKS and CDR2 YYEKEE (reference sequence). The CDR3 region is CASSLSGYGYTF. In DNA, the CDR3 is TGTGCCAGCAGCTTGTCCGGGTATGGCTACACCTTC. Together with reference TRBV5-5 and TRBJ1-2, the CDR3 gives the full variable domain: DAGVTQSPTHLIKTRGQQVTLRCSPISGHKSVSWYQQVLGQGPQFIFQYYEKEERGRGNFPDRFSARQFPNYSSELNVNALLLGDSALYLCASSLSGYGYTFGSGTRLTVV.

The rearrangement joins TRBV7-3 to TRBJ1-4, with 10 bases identical to TRBD1. CDR1 is SGHTA and CDR2 is FQGTGA in the germline V gene. This CDR3 contains 17 residues. V trimming: 4 bases; J trimming: 4 bases; junction bases outside the gene matches: 9. CDR3: CASSSPRTGGYNEKLFF. The CDR3 DNA reads TGTGCCAGCAGCTCGCCCCGGACAGGGGGATATAATGAAAAACTGTTTTTT.

The chain links TRBV30 to TRBJ1-1; no definite D call. V was trimmed by 6 bases and J by 2 bases, leaving 4 bases between them. The V gene's germline CDR1 is GTSNPN and CDR2 SVGIG (reference sequence). The CDR3 sequence is 10 residues long. The chain's CDR3 is CACPNTEAFF. The CDR3, as DNA: TGTGCCTGCCCAAACACTGAAGCTTTCTTT.

This clone was recorded only once. The J gene is TRBJ2-7, the V gene TRBV2, with D maybe TRBD2 (5 bases). The ends were cut back, 0 bases at V and 3 bases at J, with 6 bases in the middle. This CDR3 contains 13 residues. The V gene's germline CDR1 is SNHLY and CDR2 FYNNEI. The DNA of the CDR3 is TGTGCCAGCAGTGAAGCCAGCGGCTACGAGCAGTACTTC. Translating gives CASSEASGYEQYF.

This clone was seen a handful of times. The V call is TRBV19, the J call TRBJ1-5, with 10 positions matching TRBD1. The V segment lost 7 bases and the J segment 5 bases; nucleotides outside the gene matches: 8. Germline values: CDR1 LNHDA, CDR2 SQIVND (reference sequence). This CDR3 contains 15 residues. The CDR3 coding sequence is TGTGCCAGTACCCCCGGGACAGGGGAGTATCAGCCCCAGCATTTT. Residues: CASTPGTGEYQPQHF.

In its sample, this clone was seen a few times. The chain couples TRBV13 to TRBJ2-7; D is unclear. Trimming took off 6 bases at V and 4 bases at J, with 7 bases between the two ends. Germline V gene sequence: CDR1 PRHDT, CDR2 FYEKMQ (reference sequence). The CDR3 spans 11 residues. The CDR3 region has the DNA TGTGCCAGCAGTGACTCATACGAGCAGTACTTC. Amino acids: CASSDSYEQYF.

This clone was detected once. The sample holds other DNA sequences that translate to the same CDR3. CDR3 residues: CAISESGGSYEQYF. In nucleotides, the CDR3 is TGTGCCATCAGTGAGTCAGGGGGCTCGTACGAGCAGTACTTC. The V call is TRBV10-3, the J call TRBJ2-7, with 7 bases fitting TRBD1. Germline V gene data show CDR1 as ENHRY and CDR2 as SYGVKD. V gave up 0 bases and J gave up 4 bases; unmatched junction bases: 3. The CDR3 spans 14 residues.

The V call is TRBV28, the J call TRBJ2-4; 10 bases are shared with TRBD2. The CDR3 runs 21 residues. Germline CDR1 is MDHEN and CDR2 is SYDVKM. The ends lost 2 bases at V and 2 bases at J; junction bases unmatched: 18. The CDR3, as DNA: TGTGCCAGCAGTTTAAAGCCTGCGGGGCTAGCGGGAGATCAGTCCAAAAACATTCAGTACTTC. Translated, it gives CASSLKPAGLAGDQSKNIQYF.

The rearrangement uses TRBV18 and TRBJ1-4, with 8 positions matching TRBD1. This CDR3 contains 15 residues. Germline CDR1 and CDR2: KGHSH and LQKENI. Trimming took 0 bases from V and 8 from J; bases not matched to a gene: 5. The CDR3 is CASSPPQGAGEKLFF. The CDR3 DNA sequence: TGTGCCAGCTCACCACCGCAGGGGGCCGGAGAAAAACTGTTTTTT.

CDR3 in DNA: TGTGCCAGCAGCTCCGCAGGGGCGCAATACACTGAAGCTTTCTTT. Protein: CASSSAGAQYTEAFF. The chain employs TRBV7-6 and TRBJ1-1, with a tentative D call TRBD1 (6 bases). V gave up 4 bases and J gave up 3 bases, with 15 bases separating them. Germline assignment: CDR1 SGHVS and CDR2 FNYEAQ. This CDR3 region has 15 residues.

This chain uses TRBV29-1 with TRBJ1-1; the D is unclear. The germline CDR1 and CDR2 sequences are SQVTM and ANQGSEA. The CDR3 contains 10 residues. V was clipped by 5 bases and J by 6 bases, with 7 bases between them. DNA for the CDR3: TGCAGCGTTTCGGTAGCTGAAGCTTTCTTT. This sequence encodes CSVSVAEAFF.

CDR3 sequence reads: CASITQGATEAFF. DNA for the CDR3: TGTGCCAGCATTACGCAGGGGGCCACTGAAGCTTTCTTT. This chain joins TRBV2 and TRBJ1-1, with 8 positions matching TRBD1. This CDR3 comprises 13 residues. V gave up 7 bases and J gave up 4 bases; unmatched junction bases: 5. The germline V gene encodes CDR1 SNHLY and CDR2 FYNNEI.

The chain links TRBV5-6 to TRBJ1-4, with 7 bases identical to TRBD1. V lost 4 bases and J lost 5; bases outside the gene matches: 8. The V gene's germline CDR1 is SGHDT and CDR2 YYEEEE. This CDR3 is 15 amino acids long. CDR3 in DNA: TGTGCCAGCAGCCCTCCGGACAGGAAGAATGAAAAACTGTTTTTT. Encoded protein: CASSPPDRKNEKLFF.

This chain links TRBV19 with TRBJ2-7; a weak D match, TRBD1 (6 bases). The CDR3 has 15 amino acids. The germline V gene encodes CDR1 LNHDA and CDR2 SQIVND (reference sequence). The V end lost 5 bases, the J end lost 3 bases, and 17 bases lay between the germline ends. In nucleotides, the CDR3 is TGTGCCAGTAGTTGGCGGACAGCACAGTACTACGAGCAGTACTTC. This encodes CASSWRTAQYYEQYF.

V and J are TRBV11-2 and TRBJ2-7; 10 positions match TRBD2. Germline lookup yields CDR1 SGHAT and CDR2 FQNNGV. The ends lost 2 bases at V and 2 bases at J; junction bases unmatched: 3. This CDR3 contains 15 residues. The CDR3 nucleotides are TGTGCCAGCAGCTTATCTACTAGCGGGGCCTACGAGCAGTACTTC. Translating gives CASSLSTSGAYEQYF.

Points on this clone: Other DNA sequences in the same sample also yield this CDR3. The V call is TRBV27, the J call TRBJ2-7, with D possibly matching TRBD2 (6 bases). The CDR3 contains 15 residues. CDR1 and CDR2 from the germline V gene are MNHEY and SMNVEV (reference sequence). The V end lost 2 bases, the J end lost 2 bases, and 13 bases lay between the germline ends. DNA for the CDR3: TGTGCCAGCAGTTTAATCGCTGGAGGGCCCTACGAGCAGTACTTC. As protein: CASSLIAGGPYEQYF.

There are a few counts of this clone. V usage is TRBV7-8 and J usage is TRBJ1-6, with 8 bases fitting TRBD1. The V and J ends lost 1 base and 0 bases, in that order; junction bases with no gene match: 14. Germline V lookup: CDR1 SGHVS, CDR2 FQNEAQ. The CDR3 runs 21 residues. CDR3 sequence: CASSLVGQGQILSSYNSPLHF. As DNA, the CDR3 is TGTGCCAGCAGCTTAGTCGGACAGGGACAGATTCTAAGCTCCTATAATTCACCCCTCCACTTT.

This clone was detected only once. The chain joins TRBV5-1 to TRBJ2-5; possible D gene TRBD2, 6 bases. CDR1 is SGHRS, CDR2 YFSETQ, per germline. Trimming pared 4 bases from V and 1 base from J, leaving 11 bases between. The CDR3 loop spans 14 amino acids. CDR3 amino acids: CASSEGLLQETQYF. Here the CDR3 DNA reads TGCGCCAGCAGCGAGGGACTGCTCCAAGAGACCCAGTACTTC. Filled out from reference TRBV5-1 and TRBJ2-5, the complete variable domain reads KAGVTQTPRYLIKTRGQQVTLSCSPISGHRSVSWYQQTPGQGLQFLFEYFSETQRNKGNFPGRFSGRQFSNSRSEMNVSTLELGDSALYLCASSEGLLQETQYFGPGTRLLVL.

CDR3 in DNA: TGCGCCAGCAGGGGGACTTACTCCACAGATACGCAGTATTTT. Residues: CASRGTYSTDTQYF. This sequence joins TRBV5-1 and TRBJ2-3, with D possibly matching TRBD2 (6 bases). The CDR3 length is 14 residues. V lost 5 bases and J lost 2, with 12 bases in between. Germline lookup yields CDR1 SGHRS and CDR2 YFSETQ.

This chain joins TRBV5-1 and TRBJ2-3, with 8 nucleotides matching TRBD2. The junction had 6 bases not matched to a gene; V was cut back by 1 base and J by 2 bases. Germline V CDR1 and CDR2: SGHRS, YFSETQ. This CDR3 is built from 16 residues. Written as DNA, the CDR3 is TGCGCCAGCAGCTTGACCGGGACTAGATACACAGATACGCAGTATTTT. Its protein product is CASSLTGTRYTDTQYF.

The CDR3 reads CASSQVLRGNTEAFF. The CDR3 DNA reads TGCGCCAGCAGCCAAGTTCTACGAGGGAACACTGAAGCTTTCTTT. The chain has TRBV4-1 and TRBJ1-1; D unclear. Germline V gene data show CDR1 as MGHRA and CDR2 as YSYEKL. Deletions cut 1 base from V and 1 base from J, with 10 bases between. The CDR3 length is 15 residues.

This rearrangement joins TRBV2 to TRBJ2-1, with a tentative D call TRBD1 (6 bases). The CDR3 covers 12 residues. Deletions cut 5 bases from V and 7 bases from J, with 9 bases between. Germline loops: CDR1 SNHLY, CDR2 FYNNEI. For the CDR3, the DNA is TGTGCCAGCAGTTCCCAGGGGAATGAGCAGTTCTTC. Its protein is CASSSQGNEQFF.

The CDR3 spells CASSSPWRGNTEAFF. The CDR3 nucleotides read TGTGCCAGCAGTTCCCCTTGGAGGGGAAACACTGAAGCTTTCTTT. The V and J genes are TRBV27 and TRBJ1-1; a weak D match, TRBD1 (5 bases). The V gene lost 4 bases and the J gene lost 2 bases, with 14 bases spanning the gap. Germline values: CDR1 MNHEY, CDR2 SMNVEV (reference sequence). This CDR3 has 15 amino acids.

This clone came up a few times. The chain links TRBV5-1 to TRBJ1-5; TRBD1 might be the D (5 bases). The CDR3 is made up of 15 amino acids. V gave up 1 base and J gave up 3 bases, with 11 bases separating them. Germline loops: CDR1 SGHRS, CDR2 YFSETQ. CDR3 sequence (DNA): TGCGCCAGCAGCTTGTTCGGGGGACCCAATCAGCCCCAGCATTTT. As protein: CASSLFGGPNQPQHF.

The table lists this clone with a count of one. This chain joins TRBV28 and TRBJ2-1; tentative D call: TRBD1 (5 bases). The V gene's germline CDR1 is MDHEN and CDR2 SYDVKM. There are 15 residues in the CDR3. V was cut by 6 bases and J by 7 bases, with 19 bases left in between. The CDR3 reads CASSPGGARLNEQFF. The CDR3 DNA sequence: TGTGCCAGCAGCCCAGGTGGGGCCCGTTTGAATGAGCAGTTCTTC.